The T cell receptor (beta chain) under discussion was sequenced for a study of T cell repertoires in ileal Crohn's disease. Germline V gives CDR1 SQVTM, CDR2 ANQGSEA. This CDR3 has 14 amino acids. V shed 4 bases, J shed 5 bases, and the junction held 9 bases outside the gene matches. Only in-frame clones appear in the TCRdb table, and some are missing; sequencing was by immunoSEQ multiplex PCR. The sample has around 3,700 clones, around 90% seen once; the top ten hold 10% to 15%. Time point indicated: proximal margin of the surgical specimen (macroscopically non-inflamed). The sample consisted of ileal tissue. This rearrangement joins TRBV29-1 to TRBJ2-7; 9 bases agree with TRBD1. The receptor was isolated from an adult with Crohn's disease. This CDR3 is CSVGLGQGINEQYF. The CDR3 DNA sequence: TGCAGCGTTGGATTGGGACAGGGTATAAACGAGCAGTACTTC.